The clone carrying this T cell receptor beta chain was counted a few times. TCRdb analysed the 5' RACE reads with MiXCR anew, one entry per CDR3 protein. The sample holds some 440,000 distinct CDR3 sequences, around 27% seen once. This CDR3 comprises 15 residues. Germline V gene lookup returns CDR1 MNHNY and CDR2 SVGAGI (reference sequence). Trimming took 2 bases from V and 0 from J, leaving 11 bases between them. This record belongs to a study of T-cell memory formation after mild COVID-19. V usage is TRBV6-6 and J usage is TRBJ2-7; TRBD1 or TRBD2 may be the D gene (5 bases each). Sequenced: PBMCs or a T cell subset sorted from them (not recorded which). This receptor was identified in an adult woman who had mild COVID-19 (a few samples of this study predate the infection). Cell type and time point are not known. The CDR3 protein is CASSYRGPSSYEQYF. In DNA form, the CDR3 reads TGTGCCAGCAGTTACAGGGGACCGTCCTCCTACGAGCAGTACTTC.